This T cell receptor (beta chain) emerged from a study of cytomegalovirus exposure and HLA in healthy donors (dated by TCRdb to the late 2010s). Regarding the complete study: In an earlier analysis of 587 of the donors, 250 to 300 Gb of sequence data and 90 million to 120 million unique TCR beta sequences from 150 million to 200 million T cells were reported. An early release covering roughly 580 HLA-typed donors comprised roughly 300 gigabases of sequencing data and approximately 80 million unique TCR sequences. Among the roughly 390 genotyped donors, about 83% belonged to the genetic ancestry cluster associated with self-reported Caucasian donors. The study was designed to test whether signatures of past pathogen exposure could be identified by cataloging public T cell receptors. Using immunosequencing, the study profiled T cell repertoires from 500 to 800 subjects and related those repertoires to cytomegalovirus serostatus. Along with the roughly 670-subject first cohort, a separate validation cohort of over 90 different subjects was used. To predict cytomegalovirus infection status, the study combined high-throughput TCR immunosequencing, statistical association of individual TCRs with disease status, and machine learning. A later analysis re-examined previously published TCR beta repertoires from about 700 donors and added high-resolution HLA genotyping to investigate patterns of TCR occurrence. The later analysis used no new phenotypic data to find candidate immune exposures, relying instead on TCR beta sequences and their occurrence across donors. An earlier analysis of some 500 of the donors applied high-throughput TCR beta sequencing to assess whether each TCR beta V gene segment acted as functional or pseudogenic. Donor age, sex, ethnicity and CMV serostatus were compiled together with the repertoire data. A later genetic analysis took genome-wide SNP genotypes for about three fifths of the 666 donors and used that subset as a discovery cohort. All discovery cohort repertoires had been generated on a single sequencing platform. HLA typing covered class I and class II loci at four-digit resolution. Typing coverage varied by locus: about 620-640 donors for A, B, C, DRB1 and DQB1; more than 500 for DQA1; nearly 610 for DPA1; approximately 490 for DPB1. Roughly 5 DR-DQ haplotypes were treated as single units for association and clustering because of strong linkage in the cohort. On average, roughly 250,000 unique TCR beta nucleotide sequences were sequenced per donor among a few hundred genotyped donors of the cohort, with roughly 20% of those sequences being non-productive. Broad study findings and their caveats: An association between a missense DCLRE1C variant and V-gene and J-gene trimming of TCR beta chains was found in a later genetic analysis and replicated in an independent cohort. Because counts were too low, seventeen rarely observed V segments, including chromosome 9 orphons, were excluded from the earlier analysis of 500 to 700 of the donors. Because the 87-base-pair reads could not distinguish some IMGT-functional V segments, including TRBV6-2 and TRBV6-3, those segments were excluded. A later analysis reported that several top co-occurrence clusters appeared linked to parvovirus B19, influenza, CMV and Epstein-Barr virus. A further reported finding was that TCR beta sequences accurately predicted the HLA-A and HLA-B alleles for most subjects in the first cohort. Cytomegalovirus status was reported to be diagnosed by the classifier with high specificity and sensitivity in both the original and validation cohorts. The study listed 150 to 200 TCR beta chains as associated with cytomegalovirus. Across donors, most TCR sequences were observed very rarely, whereas some public TCRs were present in many individuals. The presence/absence analyses assumed that sequencing depth was roughly uniform across donors, and that assumption may not be true. According to a later genetic analysis, donors in an Asian-associated ancestry cluster had fewer N-insertions in productive TCRs than the approximately 690-donor mean. Correlated functional status among segregating V segments might reflect linkage disequilibrium, but an unknown experimental factor could not be ruled out. At a false discovery rate of 0.05, a later analysis linked fewer than 20,000 TCR beta sequences to specific HLA alleles. Strong co-occurrence of HLA alleles, especially DR and DQ, made assigning TCR associations to individual alleles difficult. In a later analysis, HLA-associated TCR beta chains showed more clonal expansion and lower generation probabilities than non-associated chains that were equally common. A group of highly shared sequence variants was considered likely to be a technical artifact of the sequencing pipeline. In vitro tests confirmed that a few of the cytomegalovirus-associated TCR beta chains recognize cytomegalovirus antigens. In a later analysis, most CMV-associated TCR beta chains were found to appear HLA-restricted, with HLA associations seemingly driven largely by CMV exposure. The cohort was sequenced for TCR beta chains only, and without alpha or paired-chain data the features that could be detected were limited. According to a later analysis, TCR association rates differed among HLA loci, with DRB1 alleles showing the most associated TCRs and HLA-C alleles showing the fewest. An earlier analysis of approximately 570 of the donors showed that most TCR beta V segments appeared in productive rearrangements either about 87% or about 30% of the time, which broadly matched IMGT annotations. HLA typing was unavailable for some donors at each locus, so association tests used only the typed subset. CMV serostatus was the only immune exposure information available for the cohort. The authors suggested that the approach could potentially be generalized to other disease states and immunological phenotypes.

The cohort consisted of approximately 690 healthy bone marrow donors. All cohort members were sampled while nominally healthy, although unrecorded immune exposures were likely present. The donor tested CMV seropositive, placing the donor among the 250 to 350 seropositive members of the cohort. Every donor gave a peripheral blood sample, and the peripheral blood mononuclear cells from that sample were used for TCR beta sequencing. Genomic DNA extraction from the blood cell samples was performed with the Qiagen DNeasy Blood Extraction Kit. A remark on this clone: The antigen it recognizes is unknown. No base quality information exists; no much larger clone differs at one position.

Receptor libraries were prepared by the immunoSEQ multiplex PCR assay. For the multiplex PCR, a mixture combining 60 forward primers for TCR Vbeta segments and 13 reverse primers for TCR Jbeta segments was used. The CDR3 region of rearranged TCR beta genes was amplified from genomic DNA by a multiplex PCR assay. The amplified TCR beta libraries were sequenced on the Illumina HiSeq System as 87-base-pair reads. From the authors' description of their analysis: Across the 600 to 700 repertoires, a later analysis counted some 81 million unique TCR beta chains, some 11 million of which were shared by at least two donors. To remove PCR and sequencing errors, raw reads were error-corrected and collapsed into unique sequences using a nearest-neighbor algorithm that merged closely related sequences. CDR3 sequences were aligned to IMGT reference sequences to assign V, D and J gene segments. Each retained sequence needed at least a six-nucleotide match to both a V gene segment and a J gene segment. A rearrangement was called productive if the CDR3 had no stop codons and remained in frame with V and J, and every other rearrangement was called non-productive. CDR3 was defined according to IMGT convention as the region running from the second conserved V-encoded cysteine to the conserved J-encoded phenylalanine. The earlier analysis of a few hundred of the donors excluded any sequence lacking an unambiguous match to a single V gene segment. In an earlier analysis of 587 of the donors, V segments were called functional above 56.7% productive rearrangements and were called segregating when the between-donor standard deviation exceeded 5%. A statistical classification framework was built to diagnose cytomegalovirus status from the catalog of TCR beta chain sequences. In a later analysis, TCR nucleotide sequences were compared against IMGT/GENE-DB human TR gene sequences so that V and J genes could be assigned. In a later analysis, CDR3 sequences and most-parsimonious VDJ recombination scenarios were assigned using the TCRdist pipeline. In a later analysis, every TCR beta chain was defined by the combination of its CDR3 amino acid sequence and its V-gene family, and reads without a unique V-gene family were dropped. A later analysis removed 600 or so highly shared, low-generation-probability nucleotide sequences to deal with suspected cross-contamination and a sequencing artifact. For each public chain, a later analysis derived a clonal expansion index from normalized ranks of inferred template counts within each repertoire. A later analysis computed generation probabilities with a VDJ recombination model fitted to out-of-frame rearrangements, and checked the results against IGoR. In a later analysis, hypergeometric tests were used to score TCR-TCR, TCR-HLA and TCR-CMV co-occurrence, with a repertoire-size bias correction applied to TCR pairs. In a later analysis, false discovery rates were estimated by permuting HLA or CMV assignments 20 times. In a later analysis, co-occurring TCRs were grouped using DBSCAN, and TCRdist sequence similarity was added for clustering within HLA-allele-positive subsets. Repertoires with fewer than 30,000 or more than 120,000 public chains, plus five repertoires with anomalous nucleotide sharing, were excluded from co-occurrence clustering. What TCRdb holds here is the immuneACCESS table cut down to in-frame rearrangements. Part of the clones is not present; checked against another copy, under half of the missing clones reflect an unresolved V gene, and the others are unexplained. From that table come the V and J calls and clone size; the DNA was used to work out D and trimming. This sample gives approximately 200,000 clones in total; 79% of them show up just once. Jointly, the top ten make up more than 1.5% of the sample.

V loses 4 bases of germline sequence and J loses 1 base, and the interval between the two ends is 13 bases. CDR1 and CDR2, per the germline V gene, are SQVTM and ANQGSEA. The CDR3 numbers 14 residues from cysteine through phenylalanine. The only DNA kept is the CDR3, 42 bases in frame from the first base. The sequence links TRBV29-1 to TRBJ2-5; the D region possibly corresponds to TRBD2 (7 bases align). Sequenced material: PBMCs. This clonotype was obtained from a girl aged 10 to 17 in good health and CMV-seropositive. The base sequence is TGCAGCGTTGGCCGCGGGGGCATCCAAGAGACCCAGTACTTC. Protein translation: CSVGRGGIQETQYF.